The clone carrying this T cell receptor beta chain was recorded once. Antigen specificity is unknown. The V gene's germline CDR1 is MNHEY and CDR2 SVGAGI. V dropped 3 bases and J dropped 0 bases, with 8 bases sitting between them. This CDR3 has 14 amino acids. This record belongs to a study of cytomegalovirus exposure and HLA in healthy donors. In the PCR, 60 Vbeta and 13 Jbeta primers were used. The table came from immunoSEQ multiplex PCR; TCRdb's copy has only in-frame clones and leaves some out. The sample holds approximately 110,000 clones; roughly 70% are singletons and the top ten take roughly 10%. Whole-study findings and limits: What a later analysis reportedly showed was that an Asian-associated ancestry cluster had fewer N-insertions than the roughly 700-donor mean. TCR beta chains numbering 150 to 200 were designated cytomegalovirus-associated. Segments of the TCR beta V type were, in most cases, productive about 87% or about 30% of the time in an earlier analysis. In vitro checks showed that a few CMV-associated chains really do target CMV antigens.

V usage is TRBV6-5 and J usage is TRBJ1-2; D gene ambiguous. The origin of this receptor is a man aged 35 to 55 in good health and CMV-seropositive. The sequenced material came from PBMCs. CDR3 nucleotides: TGTGCCAGCAGTTATGGGCAGTCTAACTATGGCTACACCTTC. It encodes CASSYGQSNYGYTF.